Below, 10 T cell receptor beta chains from the same sample are listed, as sequenced in a study of blood T cell repertoires in COVID-19. Clones were read by immunoSEQ multiplex PCR, and TCRdb kept only the in-frame ones, dropping some. The table lists tens of thousands of clones, less than 90% of them singletons. Sequencing was done on a sample of peripheral blood. The origin of the receptors is a woman in her fifties or sixties with acute or convalescent COVID-19.

The V and J genes are TRBV18 and TRBJ1-6; 12 bases line up with TRBD1. This CDR3 comprises 20 residues. After removal of 3 bases from V and 2 bases from J, the junction contained 11 bases not matched to a gene. CDR1 and CDR2 (germline): KGHSH, LQKENI. The CDR3 region has the DNA TGTGCCAGCTCACCTCCTGGGCCGGGACAGGGGGCGACCTATAATTCACCCCTCCACTTT. It specifies CASSPPGPGQGATYNSPLHF. The full variable domain, in which reference TRBV18 and TRBJ1-6 provide the parts outside the CDR3, is NAGVMQNPRHLVRRRGQEARLRCSPMKGHSHVYWYRQLPEEGLKFMVYLQKENIIDESGMPKERFSAEFPKEGPSILRIQQVVRGDSAAYFCASSPPGPGQGATYNSPLHFGNGTRLTVT.

V is TRBV4-2 and J is TRBJ1-3; 7 nucleotides agree with TRBD1. The CDR3 contains 15 residues. Germline values: CDR1 LGHNA, CDR2 YNFKEQ. V gave up 0 bases and J gave up 4 bases; unmatched junction bases: 3. CDR3 sequence reads: CASSQEQGRGNTIYF. CDR3 DNA sequence: TGTGCCAGCAGCCAAGAACAGGGGAGAGGAAACACCATATATTTT.

The V call is TRBV21-1, the J call TRBJ1-4; TRBD1, the table's D call, was not compared with the DNA. TRBV21-1 is designated a pseudogene. The CDR3 contains 12 residues. The CDR3 loop is CASSKGSEKLFF. As DNA, the CDR3 is TGTGCCAGCAGCAAAGGCAGTGAAAAACTGTTTTTT.

V gene TRBV19 combines with J gene TRBJ2-3; 10 bases agree with TRBD2. The CDR3 runs 18 residues. The junction had 11 bases not matched to a gene; V was cut back by 5 bases and J by 0 bases. Per the germline V gene, CDR1 is LNHDA and CDR2 is SQIVND (reference sequence). DNA for the CDR3: TGTGCCAGTAGTGCCATTTGGGGACTAGCGACTAGCACAGATACGCAGTATTTT. Protein product: CASSAIWGLATSTDTQYF.

The chain has TRBV9 and TRBJ2-2; tentatively, D is TRBD2 (6 bases). V was shortened by 3 bases and J by 3 bases, with 12 bases between the two germline ends. This CDR3 region has 15 residues. The V gene's germline CDR1 is SGDLS and CDR2 YYNGEE. CDR3 amino acids: CASSGRLDDTGELFF. DNA for the CDR3: TGTGCCAGCAGCGGGAGACTAGATGACACCGGGGAGCTGTTTTTT. Complete variable domain (other parts from reference TRBV9 and TRBJ2-2): DSGVTQTPKHLITATGQRVTLRCSPRSGDLSVYWYQQSLDQGLQFLIQYYNGEERAKGNILERFSAQQFPDLHSELNLSSLELGDSALYFCASSGRLDDTGELFFGEGSRLTVL.

This clone was seen a handful of times. V is TRBV5-4 and J is TRBJ1-1; D possibly corresponds to TRBD1 (6 bases). Germline loops: CDR1 SGHNT, CDR2 YYREEE (reference sequence). The CDR3 is 13 amino acids. V lost 2 bases and J 6 bases, leaving 11 bases between the germline ends. The DNA of the CDR3 is TGTGCCAGCAGCTTAATACAGGGTTCTGAAGCTTTCTTT. Translated: CASSLIQGSEAFF.

The chain couples TRBV5-6 to TRBJ2-7; 9 nucleotides match TRBD1. Germline V gene lookup returns CDR1 SGHDT and CDR2 YYEEEE. V lost 4 bases to trimming and J lost 5 bases; unmatched junction nucleotides: 10. The CDR3 has 15 residues. The CDR3 region is CASSPNPGQGDEQYF. CDR3 sequence (DNA): TGTGCCAGCAGCCCAAACCCGGGACAGGGAGACGAGCAGTACTTC.

This rearrangement joins TRBV7-2 to TRBJ2-1, with D unresolved. The CDR3 sequence is 13 residues long. Germline loops: CDR1 SGHTA, CDR2 FQGNSA. With 4 bases removed from V and 7 bases from J, the gap between germline ends came to 11 bases. The CDR3 coding sequence is TGTGCCAGCAGCTCTAGTGTCTGGAATGAGCAGTTCTTC. Its protein is CASSSSVWNEQFF.

The chain employs TRBV27 and TRBJ1-2, with 9 bases matching TRBD1. V lost 3 bases, J lost 6 bases, and 5 bases stayed unmatched. Germline lookup yields CDR1 MNHEY and CDR2 SMNVEV (reference sequence). The CDR3 has 14 amino acids. DNA for the CDR3: TGTGCCAGCAGTTTGGGGACAGGGTCGAATGGCTACACCTTC. Amino acids: CASSLGTGSNGYTF.

V usage is TRBV28 and J usage is TRBJ1-2; D is possibly TRBD1 (5 bases). Germline V lookup: CDR1 MDHEN, CDR2 SYDVKM. This CDR3 is 14 amino acids long. V lost 6 bases and J lost 7, with 18 bases in between. DNA of the CDR3: TGTGCCAGCAGCGAAGCTCAGCCTAGGGGTGGCTACACCTTC. It translates to CASSEAQPRGGYTF.